The rows below give T cell receptor beta chains drawn from one sample of a study of T cells in Graves' hyperthyroidism and ophthalmopathy. One entry per CDR3 protein results from TCRdb running MiXCR on the multiplex PCR reads. The table shows about 540,000 distinct CDR3 sequences, with 40% to 55% occurring only once. What was sequenced was peripheral blood or thyroid tissue (not recorded which). The source is a woman between 18 and 29 years old with Graves' hyperthyroidism. Each CDR3 is given with its conserved first and last residue.

V gene: TRBV29-1
J gene: TRBJ2-7
CDR3 protein: CSAGGQGGGYEQYF

V gene: TRBV20-1
J gene: TRBJ2-7
CDR3 protein: CSARPVSESWYEQYF

V gene: TRBV29-1
J gene: TRBJ2-7
CDR3 protein: CSAGSGRPDTQYF

V gene: TRBV5-1
J gene: TRBJ2-7
CDR3 protein: CASSLSPLSYEQYF

V gene: TRBV7-2
J gene: TRBJ2-2
CDR3 protein: CASSTGLASGELFF

V gene: TRBV5-1
J gene: TRBJ2-7
CDR3 protein: CASSPLAGANEQYF

V gene: TRBV20-1
J gene: TRBJ2-5
CDR3 protein: CSARDSHQETQYF

V gene: TRBV19
J gene: TRBJ1-5
CDR3 protein: CASSLPTGEGQPQHF

V gene: TRBV2
J gene: TRBJ1-5
CDR3 protein: CASKGPGIQPQHF

V gene: TRBV2
J gene: TRBJ2-7
CDR3 protein: CASSDGISGSRYEQYF

V gene: TRBV29-1
J gene: TRBJ2-7
CDR3 protein: CSAAGTAYEQYF

V gene: TRBV7-2
J gene: TRBJ1-6
CDR3 protein: CASSLAGGARSPLHF

V gene: TRBV7-9
J gene: TRBJ2-5
CDR3 protein: CASSDGTGLQETQYF

V gene: TRBV7-9
J gene: TRBJ1-2
CDR3 protein: CASSLGANYGYTF

V gene: TRBV9
J gene: TRBJ1-1
CDR3 protein: CASSVVMNTEAFF

V gene: TRBV4-3
J gene: TRBJ2-5
CDR3 protein: CASSPRDRAPETQYF

V gene: TRBV29-1
J gene: TRBJ2-1
CDR3 protein: CSVEVGRWNEQFF

V gene: TRBV11-1
J gene: TRBJ1-3
CDR3 protein: CASSDRDSGNTIYF

V gene: TRBV7-2
J gene: TRBJ1-3
CDR3 protein: CASSLTRDGIYF

V gene: TRBV7-9
J gene: TRBJ2-5
CDR3 protein: CASSQDWRSETQYF

V gene: TRBV3-1
J gene: TRBJ2-7
CDR3 protein: CASSFSGEQYF

V gene: TRBV7-8
J gene: TRBJ1-2
CDR3 protein: CASSWGADYGYTF

V gene: TRBV7-6
J gene: TRBJ2-7
CDR3 protein: CASTDRATYEQYF

V gene: TRBV10-3
J gene: TRBJ2-5
CDR3 protein: CASSERLAGVRETQYF

V gene: TRBV15
J gene: TRBJ1-2
CDR3 protein: CATSSPEGYGYTF

V gene: TRBV20-1
J gene: TRBJ2-5
CDR3 protein: CSARVGASGRAETQYF

V gene: TRBV7-9
J gene: TRBJ1-2
CDR3 protein: CASSFINYGYTF

V gene: TRBV20-1
J gene: TRBJ1-1
CDR3 protein: CSGAQGENTEAFF

V gene: TRBV12-3/TRBV12-4
J gene: TRBJ2-7
CDR3 protein: CASSPLGTGGSYEQYF

V gene: TRBV2
J gene: TRBJ2-7
CDR3 protein: CASSPLGFTNEQYF

V gene: TRBV10-3
J gene: TRBJ2-7
CDR3 protein: CAISESTSYEQYF

V gene: TRBV7-6
J gene: TRBJ1-2
CDR3 protein: CASRAGGAEGYTF

V gene: TRBV20-1
J gene: TRBJ2-2
CDR3 protein: CSASFWGAGGELFF

V gene: TRBV9
J gene: TRBJ2-5
CDR3 protein: CASSVANGYQETQYF

V gene: TRBV2
J gene: TRBJ2-2
CDR3 protein: CASSEAGQELFF

V gene: TRBV7-8
J gene: TRBJ1-2
CDR3 protein: CASSLARLTEYNTF

V gene: TRBV2
J gene: TRBJ2-7
CDR3 protein: CASSESTTSYEQYF

V gene: TRBV2
J gene: TRBJ2-7
CDR3 protein: CASGRLADNYEQYF

V gene: TRBV5-1
J gene: TRBJ2-7
CDR3 protein: CASSLSSLYEQYF

V gene: TRBV7-9
J gene: TRBJ1-5
CDR3 protein: CASSQAPGWPQHF

V gene: TRBV2
J gene: TRBJ1-1
CDR3 protein: CASRTTDLNTEAFF

V gene: TRBV5-1
J gene: TRBJ2-5
CDR3 protein: CASSSADF

V gene: TRBV19
J gene: TRBJ1-1
CDR3 protein: CASSKTGGHRGRNTEAFF

V gene: TRBV13
J gene: TRBJ2-7
CDR3 protein: CASSGRAYDEQYF

V gene: TRBV7-8
J gene: TRBJ2-5
CDR3 protein: CASTPAGGAGWRQETQYF

V gene: TRBV15
J gene: TRBJ2-5
CDR3 protein: CATSSGAGTQYF

V gene: TRBV9
J gene: TRBJ2-5
CDR3 protein: CASSIYRGEYHF